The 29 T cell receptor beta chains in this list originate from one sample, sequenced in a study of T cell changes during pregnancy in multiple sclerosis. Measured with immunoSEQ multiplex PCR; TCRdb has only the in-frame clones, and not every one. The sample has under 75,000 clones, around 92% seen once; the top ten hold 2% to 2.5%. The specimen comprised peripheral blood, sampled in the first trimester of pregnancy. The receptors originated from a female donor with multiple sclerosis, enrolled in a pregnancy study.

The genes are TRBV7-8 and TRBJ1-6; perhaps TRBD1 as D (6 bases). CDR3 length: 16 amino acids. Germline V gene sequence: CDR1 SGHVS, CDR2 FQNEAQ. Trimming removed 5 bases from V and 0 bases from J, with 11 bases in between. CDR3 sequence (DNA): TGTGCCAGCAGCCCAACAGGGAACTCCTATAATTCACCCCTCCACTTT. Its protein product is CASSPTGNSYNSPLHF.

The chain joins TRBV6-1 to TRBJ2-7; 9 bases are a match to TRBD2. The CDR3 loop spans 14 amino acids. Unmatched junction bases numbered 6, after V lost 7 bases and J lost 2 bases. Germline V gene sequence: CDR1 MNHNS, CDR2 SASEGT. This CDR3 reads CASIRTSVPYEQYF. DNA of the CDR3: TGTGCCAGCATTAGGACTAGCGTTCCCTACGAGCAGTACTTC.

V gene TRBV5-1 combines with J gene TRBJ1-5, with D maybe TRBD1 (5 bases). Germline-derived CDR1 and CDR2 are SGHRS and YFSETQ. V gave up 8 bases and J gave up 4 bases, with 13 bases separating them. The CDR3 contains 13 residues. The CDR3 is CARAGRTNQPQHF. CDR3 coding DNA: TGCGCCAGGGCGGGACGGACTAATCAGCCCCAGCATTTT.

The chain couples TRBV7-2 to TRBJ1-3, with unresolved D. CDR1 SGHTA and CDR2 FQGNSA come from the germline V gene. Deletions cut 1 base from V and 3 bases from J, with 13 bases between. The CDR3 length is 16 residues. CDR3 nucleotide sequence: TGTGCCAGCAGCTTAGGGGCCGCGGGATATGGAAACACCATATATTTT. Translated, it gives CASSLGAAGYGNTIYF.

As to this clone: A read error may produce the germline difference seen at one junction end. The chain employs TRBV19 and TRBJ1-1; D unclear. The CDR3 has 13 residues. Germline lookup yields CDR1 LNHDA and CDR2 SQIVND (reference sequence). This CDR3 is CASSAQKNSEAFF. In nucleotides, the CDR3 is TGTGCCAGTAGTGCACAGAAGAACTCTGAAGCTTTCTTT.

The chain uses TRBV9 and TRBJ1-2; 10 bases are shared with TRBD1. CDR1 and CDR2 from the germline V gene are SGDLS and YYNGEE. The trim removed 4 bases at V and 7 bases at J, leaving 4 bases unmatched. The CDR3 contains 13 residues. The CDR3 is CASSPRDRGGYTF. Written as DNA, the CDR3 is TGTGCCAGCAGCCCCCGGGACAGGGGTGGCTACACCTTC.

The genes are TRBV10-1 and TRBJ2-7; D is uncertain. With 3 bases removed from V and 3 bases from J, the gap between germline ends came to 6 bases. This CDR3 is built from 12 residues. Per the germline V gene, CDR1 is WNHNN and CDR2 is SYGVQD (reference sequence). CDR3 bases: TGCGCCAGCAGTGAAGGAGACTACGAGCAGTACTTC. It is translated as CASSEGDYEQYF.

The CDR3, as DNA: TGTGCCAGCAGCGTAGCGGGACAGGGGATCGCCACAGATACGCAGTATTTT. Translating gives CASSVAGQGIATDTQYF. This sequence joins TRBV9 and TRBJ2-3; 10 nucleotides agree with TRBD1. The V gene's germline CDR1 is SGDLS and CDR2 YYNGEE. V shed 0 bases and J 2 bases; nucleotides not matched to a gene: 6. CDR3 length equals 17 residues.

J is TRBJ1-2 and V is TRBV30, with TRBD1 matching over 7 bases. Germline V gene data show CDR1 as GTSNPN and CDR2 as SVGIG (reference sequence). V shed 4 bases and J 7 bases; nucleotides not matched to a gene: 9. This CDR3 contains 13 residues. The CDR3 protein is CAWKGARFIGYTF. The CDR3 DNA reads TGTGCCTGGAAGGGGGCAAGATTTATTGGCTACACCTTC.

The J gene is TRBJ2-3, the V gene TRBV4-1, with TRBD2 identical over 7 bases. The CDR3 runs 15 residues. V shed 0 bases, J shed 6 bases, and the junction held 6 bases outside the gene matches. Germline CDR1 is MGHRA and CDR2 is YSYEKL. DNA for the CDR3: TGCGCCAGCAGCCAAGACCTCAGGGAGGGCGATACGCAGTATTTT. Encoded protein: CASSQDLREGDTQYF.

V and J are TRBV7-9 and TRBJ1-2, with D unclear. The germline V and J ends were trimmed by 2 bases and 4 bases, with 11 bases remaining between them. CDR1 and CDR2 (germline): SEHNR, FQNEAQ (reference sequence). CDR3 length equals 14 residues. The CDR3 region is CASSLLADFYGYTF. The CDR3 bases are TGTGCCAGCAGCTTATTAGCAGACTTCTATGGCTACACCTTC.

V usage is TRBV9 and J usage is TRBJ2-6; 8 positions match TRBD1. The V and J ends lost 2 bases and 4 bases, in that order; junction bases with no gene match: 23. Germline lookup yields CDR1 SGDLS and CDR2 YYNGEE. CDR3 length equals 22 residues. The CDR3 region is CASSVPHTRGTGTALGANVLTF. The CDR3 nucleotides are TGTGCCAGCAGCGTTCCCCATACGAGAGGGACAGGCACCGCTCTGGGGGCCAACGTCCTGACTTTC.

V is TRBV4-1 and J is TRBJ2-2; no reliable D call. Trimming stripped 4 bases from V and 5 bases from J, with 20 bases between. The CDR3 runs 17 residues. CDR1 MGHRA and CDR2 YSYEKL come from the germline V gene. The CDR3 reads CASSRLKTQPWTGELFF. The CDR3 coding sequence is TGCGCCAGCAGCCGACTGAAAACCCAGCCTTGGACCGGGGAGCTGTTTTTT.

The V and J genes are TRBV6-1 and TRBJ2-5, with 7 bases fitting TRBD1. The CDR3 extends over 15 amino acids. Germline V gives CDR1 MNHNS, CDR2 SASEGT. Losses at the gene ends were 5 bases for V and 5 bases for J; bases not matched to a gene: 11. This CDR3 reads CASSSDRVKRETQYF. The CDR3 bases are TGTGCCAGCAGTTCTGACAGGGTAAAGAGGGAGACCCAGTACTTC.

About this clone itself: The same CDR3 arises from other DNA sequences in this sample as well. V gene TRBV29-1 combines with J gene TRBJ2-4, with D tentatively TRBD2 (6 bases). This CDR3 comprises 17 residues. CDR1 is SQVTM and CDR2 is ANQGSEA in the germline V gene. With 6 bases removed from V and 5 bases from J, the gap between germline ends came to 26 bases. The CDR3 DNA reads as TGCAGCGTGATACCTTTGGACGGGACTCTAGGCGAAAACATTCAGTACTTC. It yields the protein CSVIPLDGTLGENIQYF.

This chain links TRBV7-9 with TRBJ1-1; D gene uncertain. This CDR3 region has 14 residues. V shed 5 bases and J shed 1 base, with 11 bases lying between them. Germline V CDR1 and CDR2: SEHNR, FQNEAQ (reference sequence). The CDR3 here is CASSSGPQNTEAFF. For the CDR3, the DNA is TGTGCCAGCAGCAGTGGCCCTCAGAACACTGAAGCTTTCTTT.

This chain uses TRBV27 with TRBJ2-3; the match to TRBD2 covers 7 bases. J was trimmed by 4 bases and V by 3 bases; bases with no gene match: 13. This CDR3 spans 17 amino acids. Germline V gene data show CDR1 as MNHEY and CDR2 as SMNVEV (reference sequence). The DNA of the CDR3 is TGTGCCAGCAGTTTTGGGGGGGTAAGGTTAGGGGCAGATACGCAGTATTTT. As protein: CASSFGGVRLGADTQYF.

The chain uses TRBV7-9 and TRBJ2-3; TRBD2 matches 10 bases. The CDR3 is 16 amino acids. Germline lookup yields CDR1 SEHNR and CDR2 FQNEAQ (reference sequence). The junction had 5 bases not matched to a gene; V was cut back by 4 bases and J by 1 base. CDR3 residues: CASSYLAGAGTDTQYF. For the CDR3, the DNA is TGTGCCAGCAGCTACCTAGCGGGGGCCGGCACAGATACGCAGTATTTT.

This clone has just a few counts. This CDR3 reads CASSGTAMGGYTF. In DNA, the CDR3 is TGTGCCAGCAGTGGGACAGCCATGGGTGGCTACACCTTC. This chain links TRBV2 with TRBJ1-2, with D possibly matching TRBD1 (6 bases). V dropped 4 bases and J dropped 7 bases, with 13 bases sitting between them. This CDR3 has 13 amino acids. Germline V gives CDR1 SNHLY, CDR2 FYNNEI.

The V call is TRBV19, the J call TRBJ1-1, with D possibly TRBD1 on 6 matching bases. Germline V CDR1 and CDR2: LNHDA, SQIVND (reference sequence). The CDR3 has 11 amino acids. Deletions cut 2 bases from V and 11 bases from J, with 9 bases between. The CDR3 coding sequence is TGTGCCAGTAGTATAAGGGGGATGGCTTTCTTT. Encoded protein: CASSIRGMAFF.

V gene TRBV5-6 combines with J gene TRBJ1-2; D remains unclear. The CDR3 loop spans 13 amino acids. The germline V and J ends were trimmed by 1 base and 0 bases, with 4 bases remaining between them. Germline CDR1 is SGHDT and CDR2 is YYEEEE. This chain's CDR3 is CASSLTANYGYTF. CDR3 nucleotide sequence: TGTGCCAGCAGCTTGACAGCTAACTATGGCTACACCTTC.

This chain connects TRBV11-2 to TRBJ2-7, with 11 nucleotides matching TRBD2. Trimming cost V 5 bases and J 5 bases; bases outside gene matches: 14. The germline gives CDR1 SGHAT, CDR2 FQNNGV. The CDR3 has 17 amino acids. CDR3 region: CASSGRSSGRLGNEQYF. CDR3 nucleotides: TGTGCCAGCAGCGGGCGATCTAGCGGGAGGTTGGGTAACGAGCAGTACTTC.

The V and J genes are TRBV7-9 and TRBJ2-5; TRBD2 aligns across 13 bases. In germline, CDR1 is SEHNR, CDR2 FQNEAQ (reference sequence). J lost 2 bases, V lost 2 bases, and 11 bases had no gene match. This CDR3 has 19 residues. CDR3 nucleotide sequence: TGTGCCAGCAGCTTATCTGGACTAGCGGGGGCGGCGCGACAAGAGACCCAGTACTTC. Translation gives CASSLSGLAGAARQETQYF.

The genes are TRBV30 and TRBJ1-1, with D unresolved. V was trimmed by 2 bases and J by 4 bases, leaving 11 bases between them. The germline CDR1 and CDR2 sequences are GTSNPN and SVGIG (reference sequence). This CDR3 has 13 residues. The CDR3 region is CAWSLGGSTEAFF. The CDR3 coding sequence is TGTGCCTGGAGTCTTGGCGGTAGCACTGAAGCTTTCTTT.

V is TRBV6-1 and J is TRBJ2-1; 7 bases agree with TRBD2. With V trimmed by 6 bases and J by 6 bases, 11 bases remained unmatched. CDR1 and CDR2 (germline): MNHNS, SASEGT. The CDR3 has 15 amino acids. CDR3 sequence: CASRPWGLPTNEQFF. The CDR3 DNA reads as TGTGCCAGCAGGCCGTGGGGACTACCTACCAATGAGCAGTTCTTC.

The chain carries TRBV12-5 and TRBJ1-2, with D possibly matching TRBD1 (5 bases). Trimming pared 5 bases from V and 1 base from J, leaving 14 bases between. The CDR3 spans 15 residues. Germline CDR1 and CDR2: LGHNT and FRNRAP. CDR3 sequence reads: CASGVRVSSNYGYTF. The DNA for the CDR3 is TGTGCTAGTGGTGTCAGGGTTTCGAGTAACTATGGCTACACCTTC.

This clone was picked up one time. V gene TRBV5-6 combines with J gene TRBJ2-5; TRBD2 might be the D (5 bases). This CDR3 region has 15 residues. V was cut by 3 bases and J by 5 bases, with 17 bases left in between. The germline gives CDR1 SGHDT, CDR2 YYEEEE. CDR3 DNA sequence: TGTGCCAGCAGCTCCCGCCTCGGGGTGGGGGAGACCCAGTACTTC. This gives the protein CASSSRLGVGETQYF.

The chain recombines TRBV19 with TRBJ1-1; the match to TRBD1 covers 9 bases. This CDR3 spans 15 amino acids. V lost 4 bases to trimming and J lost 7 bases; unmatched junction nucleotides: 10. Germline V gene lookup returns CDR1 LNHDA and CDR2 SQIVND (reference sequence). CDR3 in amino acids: CASSTTRDREGEAFF. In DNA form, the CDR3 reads TGTGCCAGTAGTACGACCCGGGACAGGGAGGGTGAAGCTTTCTTT.

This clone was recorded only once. The CDR3 loop reads CASNHLGLAPGGEQFF. In DNA form, the CDR3 reads TGTGCCAGTAATCACCTAGGACTCGCTCCCGGAGGTGAGCAGTTCTTC. The chain recombines TRBV19 with TRBJ2-1; D is possibly TRBD2 (5 bases). This CDR3 has 16 residues. Trimming took off 7 bases at V and 9 bases at J, with 25 bases between the two ends. CDR1 and CDR2 from the germline V gene are LNHDA and SQIVND (reference sequence).